This T cell receptor beta chain was documented in a study of T cells in Graves' hyperthyroidism and ophthalmopathy. Each 10 ml fresh peripheral blood draw supplied the PBMCs. This clonotype has only a few counts. CDR1 is SGHAT, CDR2 FQNNGV, per germline. Deletions cut 5 bases from V and 0 bases from J, with 16 bases between. The CDR3 is 16 amino acids. The source material, RNA transcripts, was used to amplify TCR beta CDR3 regions. In the first-round RT-PCR of the TCR CDR3, the HTBI primer set was used. TCRdb independently ran MiXCR on the multiplex PCR reads; one entry per CDR3 protein. This table holds almost 500,000 distinct CDR3 sequences, around a fifth found once.

Sequenced material: blood. This chain joins TRBV11-2 and TRBJ1-2; the D is unclear. This clonotype originated in a woman in her 70s with Graves' ophthalmopathy. CDR3 in amino acids: CASSNRAFQANYGYTF. For the CDR3, the DNA is TGTGCCAGCAGCAACCGGGCCTTCCAAGCTAACTATGGCTACACCTTC.